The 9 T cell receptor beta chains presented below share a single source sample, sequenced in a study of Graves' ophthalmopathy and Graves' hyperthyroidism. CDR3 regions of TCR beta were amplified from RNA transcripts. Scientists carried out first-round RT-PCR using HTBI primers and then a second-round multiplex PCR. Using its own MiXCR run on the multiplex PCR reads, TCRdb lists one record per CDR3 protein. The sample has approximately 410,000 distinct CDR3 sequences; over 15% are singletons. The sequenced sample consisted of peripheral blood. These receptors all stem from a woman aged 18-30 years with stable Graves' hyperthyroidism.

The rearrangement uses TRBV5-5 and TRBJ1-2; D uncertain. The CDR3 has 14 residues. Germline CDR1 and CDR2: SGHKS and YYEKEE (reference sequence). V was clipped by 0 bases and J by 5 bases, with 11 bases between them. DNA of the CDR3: TGTGCCAGCAGCTTGGGGACTAAAGCATATGGCTACACCTTC. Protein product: CASSLGTKAYGYTF.

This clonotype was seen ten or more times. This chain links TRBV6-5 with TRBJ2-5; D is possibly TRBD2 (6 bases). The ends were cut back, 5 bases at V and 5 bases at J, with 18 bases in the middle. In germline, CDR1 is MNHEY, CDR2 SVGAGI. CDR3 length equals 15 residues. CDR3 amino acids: CASSTSGGAGETQYF. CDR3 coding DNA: TGTGCCAGCAGTACCTCGGGCGGGGCCGGGGAGACCCAGTACTTC.

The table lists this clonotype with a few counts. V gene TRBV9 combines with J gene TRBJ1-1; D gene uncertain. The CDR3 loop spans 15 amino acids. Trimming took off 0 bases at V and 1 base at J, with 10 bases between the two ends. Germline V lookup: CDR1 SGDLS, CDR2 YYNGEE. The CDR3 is CASSVVESANTEAFF. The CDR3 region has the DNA TGTGCCAGCAGCGTAGTAGAATCAGCGAACACTGAAGCTTTCTTT.

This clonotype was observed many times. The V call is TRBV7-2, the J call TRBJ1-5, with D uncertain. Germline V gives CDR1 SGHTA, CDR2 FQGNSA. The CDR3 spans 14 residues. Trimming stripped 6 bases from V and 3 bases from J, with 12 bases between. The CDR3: CASSSESANQPQHF. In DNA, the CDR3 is TGTGCCAGCAGTTCCGAGTCGGCCAATCAGCCCCAGCATTTT.

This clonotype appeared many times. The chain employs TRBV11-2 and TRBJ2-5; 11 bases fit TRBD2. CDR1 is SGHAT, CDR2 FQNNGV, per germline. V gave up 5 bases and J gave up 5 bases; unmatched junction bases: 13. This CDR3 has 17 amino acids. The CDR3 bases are TGTGCCAGCAGCCCTTGGGGTAGCGGGGGGGATAGGGAGACCCAGTACTTC. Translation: CASSPWGSGGDRETQYF.

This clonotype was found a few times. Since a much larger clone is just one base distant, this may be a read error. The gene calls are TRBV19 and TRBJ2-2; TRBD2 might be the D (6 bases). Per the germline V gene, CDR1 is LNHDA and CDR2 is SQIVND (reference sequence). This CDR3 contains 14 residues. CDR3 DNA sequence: TGTGCCAGTAATCGGGGGTTGAACACCGGGGAGCTGTGTTTT. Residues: CASNRGLNTGELCF. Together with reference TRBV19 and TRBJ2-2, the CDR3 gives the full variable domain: DGGITQSPKYLFRKEGQNVTLSCEQNLNHDAMYWYRQDPGQGLRLIYYSQIVNDFQKGDIAEGYSVSREKKESFPLTVTSAQKNPTAFYLCASNRGLNTGELCFGEGSRLTVL.

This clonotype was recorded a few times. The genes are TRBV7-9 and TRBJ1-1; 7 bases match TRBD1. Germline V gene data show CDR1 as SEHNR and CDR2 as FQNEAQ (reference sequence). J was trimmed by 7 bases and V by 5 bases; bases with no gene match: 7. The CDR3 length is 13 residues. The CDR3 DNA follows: TGTGCCAGCAGCCAGAACCGGGACAGTGAAGCTTTCTTT. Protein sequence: CASSQNRDSEAFF.

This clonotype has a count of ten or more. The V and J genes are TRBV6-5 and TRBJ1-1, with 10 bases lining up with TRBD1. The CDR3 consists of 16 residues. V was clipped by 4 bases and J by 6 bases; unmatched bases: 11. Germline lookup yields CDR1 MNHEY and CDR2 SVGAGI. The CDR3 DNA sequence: TGTGCCAGCAGTTCACGACAGGGGGCGGTGATTGCTGAAGCTTTCTTT. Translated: CASSSRQGAVIAEAFF.

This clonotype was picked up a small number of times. The CDR3 loop is CSATNRGSGVGYTF. The CDR3 coding sequence is TGCAGTGCTACAAACAGGGGGTCCGGGGTAGGCTACACCTTC. This chain connects TRBV20-1 to TRBJ1-2, with 8 nucleotides matching TRBD1. CDR1 and CDR2 (germline): DFQATT, SNEGSKA (reference sequence). V shed 4 bases and J 8 bases; nucleotides not matched to a gene: 12. The CDR3 covers 14 residues.